This T cell receptor beta chain was sequenced for a study of T cell responses to AZD1222 COVID-19 vaccine. General observations from the study: Only a handful of people who got AZD1222 tested seropositive at baseline. Clonal diversity may have been underestimated, and the donors were mostly white British, with more females than males. In all cases, repertoires were sampled only after the peak T cell response. Dominant CD4 TCR responses targeted spike regions 160-218 and 743-854.

This clone appeared a single time. Its antigen is still unknown. Data came from immunoSEQ multiplex PCR; TCRdb stores just in-frame clones and leaves some out. The sample contains about 98,000 clones, roughly 86% of which appear only once. The source is an adult in good health. The sequencing used peripheral blood, collected on day 0 of AZD1222 vaccination.

The CDR3 DNA reads as TGTGCCAGTAGTATAGAGAGAGCCGTAGCCACCTTC. Its protein product is CASSIERAVATF. The chain joins TRBV19 to TRBJ1-2; D uncertain. The CDR3 sequence is 12 residues long. The V and J ends lost 0 bases and 13 bases respectively, with 12 bases between them. Germline assignment: CDR1 LNHDA and CDR2 SQIVND (reference sequence).